The text below deals with one T cell receptor (beta chain). The length of the CDR3 is 13 residues. V lost 2 bases and J lost 7, with 8 bases in between. The germline V gene has CDR1 SSHAT and CDR2 FNYEAQ (reference sequence). The sample is drawn from a study of shared clonotypes between healthy human individuals. The data were produced by immunoSEQ multiplex PCR, yet TCRdb's version contains in-frame clones alone and is incomplete. The sample has about 730,000 clones, over 55% seen once. The TCR was taken from a woman aged 25 to 39 in good health. Sequencing was done on a sample of memory CD4+ T cells sorted from blood. Subset meaning: CD45RA-negative fraction. The chain links TRBV7-7 to TRBJ2-2, with D unclear. The chain's CDR3 is CASSLRRGGELFF. In DNA, the CDR3 is TGTGCCAGCAGCTTAAGGCGAGGCGGGGAGCTGTTTTTT.